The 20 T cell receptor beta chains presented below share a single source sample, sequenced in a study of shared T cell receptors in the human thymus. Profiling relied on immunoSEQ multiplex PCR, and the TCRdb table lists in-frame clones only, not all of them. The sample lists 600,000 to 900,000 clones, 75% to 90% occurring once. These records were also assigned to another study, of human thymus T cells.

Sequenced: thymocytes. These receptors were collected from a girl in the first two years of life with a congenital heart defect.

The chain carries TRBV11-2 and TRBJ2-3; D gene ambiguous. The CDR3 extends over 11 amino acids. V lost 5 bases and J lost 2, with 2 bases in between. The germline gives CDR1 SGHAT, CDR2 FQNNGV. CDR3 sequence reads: CASSHTDTQYF. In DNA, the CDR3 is TGTGCCAGCAGCCACACAGATACGCAGTATTTT.

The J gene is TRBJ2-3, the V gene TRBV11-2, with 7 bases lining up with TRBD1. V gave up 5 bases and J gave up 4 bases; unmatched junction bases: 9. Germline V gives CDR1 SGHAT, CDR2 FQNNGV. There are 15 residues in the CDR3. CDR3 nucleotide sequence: TGTGCCAGCAGCCCATCGACAGGGAAGCCAGATACGCAGTATTTT. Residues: CASSPSTGKPDTQYF.

CDR3 nucleotide sequence: TGTGCCAGCAGCGTAGGGTCTGGGAGGGAAGCTTTCTTT. It is translated as CASSVGSGREAFF. The genes are TRBV9 and TRBJ1-1; D ambiguous. V shed 0 bases and J shed 8 bases, with 11 bases lying between them. This CDR3 contains 13 residues. Germline V gives CDR1 SGDLS, CDR2 YYNGEE.

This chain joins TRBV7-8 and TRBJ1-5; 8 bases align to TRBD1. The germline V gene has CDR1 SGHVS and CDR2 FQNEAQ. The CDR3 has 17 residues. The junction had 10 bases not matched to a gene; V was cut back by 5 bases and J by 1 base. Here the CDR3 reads CASSARQGSRSNQPQHF. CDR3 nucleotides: TGTGCCAGCAGCGCCCGACAGGGGAGTCGGAGCAATCAGCCCCAGCATTTT.

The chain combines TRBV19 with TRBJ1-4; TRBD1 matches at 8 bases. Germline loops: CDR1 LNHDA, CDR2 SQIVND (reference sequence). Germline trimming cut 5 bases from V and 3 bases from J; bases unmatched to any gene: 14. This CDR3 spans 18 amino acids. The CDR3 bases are TGTGCCAGTAGTGGATGGGAGACAGGGGAGAGGGCTAATGAAAAACTGTTTTTT. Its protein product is CASSGWETGERANEKLFF.

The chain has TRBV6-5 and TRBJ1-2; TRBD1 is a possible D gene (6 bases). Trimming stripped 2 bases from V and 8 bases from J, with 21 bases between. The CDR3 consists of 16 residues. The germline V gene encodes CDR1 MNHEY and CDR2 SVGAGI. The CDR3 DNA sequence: TGTGCCAGCAGTTACGGGTTCAGGGGCGATCTTAGCGGCTACACCTTC. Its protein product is CASSYGFRGDLSGYTF.

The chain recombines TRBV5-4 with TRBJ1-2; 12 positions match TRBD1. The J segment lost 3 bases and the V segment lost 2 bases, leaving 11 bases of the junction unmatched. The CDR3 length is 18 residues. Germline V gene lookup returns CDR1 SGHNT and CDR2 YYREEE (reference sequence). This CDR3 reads CASSFLAGQGASHYGYTF. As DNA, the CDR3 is TGTGCCAGCAGCTTTCTCGCGGGACAGGGGGCGTCGCACTATGGCTACACCTTC.

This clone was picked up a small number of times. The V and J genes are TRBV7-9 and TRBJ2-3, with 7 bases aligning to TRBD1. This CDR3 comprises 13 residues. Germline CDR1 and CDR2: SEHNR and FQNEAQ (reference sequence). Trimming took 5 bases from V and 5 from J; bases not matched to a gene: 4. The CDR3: CASSPDRVDTQYF. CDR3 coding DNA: TGTGCCAGCAGCCCCGACAGGGTAGATACGCAGTATTTT. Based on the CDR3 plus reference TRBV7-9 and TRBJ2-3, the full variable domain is DTGVSQNPRHKITKRGQNVTFRCDPISEHNRLYWYRQTLGQGPEFLTYFQNEAQLEKSRLLSDRFSAERPKGSFSTLEIQRTEQGDSAMYLCASSPDRVDTQYFGPGTRLTVL.

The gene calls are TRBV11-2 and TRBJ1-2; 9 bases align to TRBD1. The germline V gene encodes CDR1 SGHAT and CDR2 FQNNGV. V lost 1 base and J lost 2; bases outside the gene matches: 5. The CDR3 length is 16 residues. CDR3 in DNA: TGTGCCAGCAGCTTAGTCGGACAGGGGAAAAACTATGGCTACACCTTC. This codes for CASSLVGQGKNYGYTF.

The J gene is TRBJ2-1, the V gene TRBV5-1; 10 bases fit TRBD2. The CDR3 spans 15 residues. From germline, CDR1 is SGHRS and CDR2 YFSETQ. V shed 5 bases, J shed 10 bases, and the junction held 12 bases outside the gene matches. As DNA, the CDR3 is TGCGCCAGCAGTGCAGCGGGGGGGACCCTTGGGGAGCAGTTCTTC. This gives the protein CASSAAGGTLGEQFF.

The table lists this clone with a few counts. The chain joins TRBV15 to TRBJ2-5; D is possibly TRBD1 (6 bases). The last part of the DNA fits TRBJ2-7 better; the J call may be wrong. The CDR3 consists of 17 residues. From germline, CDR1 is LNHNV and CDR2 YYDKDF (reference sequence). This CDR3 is CATSRLAANRVGYEQYF. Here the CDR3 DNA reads TGTGCCACCAGCAGATTGGCGGCGAACAGGGTTGGCTACGAGCAGTACTTC.

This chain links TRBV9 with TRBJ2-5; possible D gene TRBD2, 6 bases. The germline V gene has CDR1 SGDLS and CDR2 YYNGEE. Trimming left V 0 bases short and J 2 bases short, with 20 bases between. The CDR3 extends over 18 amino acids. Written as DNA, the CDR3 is TGTGCCAGCAGCGTAGGGGAAAATGGCGGGGCTCTTCAAGAGACCCAGTACTTC. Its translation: CASSVGENGGALQETQYF.

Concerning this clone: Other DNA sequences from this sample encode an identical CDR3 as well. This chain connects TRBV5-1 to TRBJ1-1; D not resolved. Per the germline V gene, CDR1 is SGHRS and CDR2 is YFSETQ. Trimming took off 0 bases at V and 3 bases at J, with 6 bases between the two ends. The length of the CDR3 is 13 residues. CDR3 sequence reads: CASSLAGYTEAFF. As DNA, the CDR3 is TGCGCCAGCAGCTTGGCCGGTTACACTGAAGCTTTCTTT.

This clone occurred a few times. CDR3 DNA: TGTGCCAGCTCACCACCTGGCCCGGCGCCCAGTACGACAGATCGCGAGCAGTACTTC. Translated: CASSPPGPAPSTTDREQYF. V gene TRBV18 combines with J gene TRBJ2-7, with D possibly being TRBD1 (5 bases). Per the germline V gene, CDR1 is KGHSH and CDR2 is LQKENI. The CDR3 consists of 19 residues. Deletions cut 0 bases from V and 6 bases from J, with 27 bases between.

As DNA, the CDR3 is TGCGCCAGCAGCTTGGAATCCGACCGCGCGGGGGGACCTAATGAAAAACTGTTTTTT. This encodes CASSLESDRAGGPNEKLFF. The V gene is TRBV5-1, the J gene TRBJ1-4; a weak D match, TRBD1 (5 bases). The CDR3 is 19 residues long. Germline CDR1 is SGHRS and CDR2 is YFSETQ. Deletions cut 0 bases from V and 3 bases from J, with 21 bases between.

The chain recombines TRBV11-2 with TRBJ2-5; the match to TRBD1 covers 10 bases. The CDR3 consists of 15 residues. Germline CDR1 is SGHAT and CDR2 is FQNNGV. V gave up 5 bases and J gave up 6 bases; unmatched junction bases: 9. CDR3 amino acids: CASSLADRGVKTQYF. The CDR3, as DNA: TGTGCCAGCAGCCTTGCGGACAGGGGGGTGAAGACCCAGTACTTC.

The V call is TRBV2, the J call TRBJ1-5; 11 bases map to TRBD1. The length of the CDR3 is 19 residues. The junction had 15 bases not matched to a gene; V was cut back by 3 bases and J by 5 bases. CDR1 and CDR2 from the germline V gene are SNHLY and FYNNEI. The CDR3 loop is CASSDSGQGVPTRYQPQHF. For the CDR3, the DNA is TGTGCCAGCAGTGACTCGGGACAGGGGGTCCCAACCCGCTATCAGCCCCAGCATTTT.

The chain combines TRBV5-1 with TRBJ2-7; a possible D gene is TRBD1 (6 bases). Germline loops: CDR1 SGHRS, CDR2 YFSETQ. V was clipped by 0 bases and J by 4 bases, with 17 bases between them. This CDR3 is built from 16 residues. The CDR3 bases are TGCGCCAGCAGCTTGGACCCCACAGGGCGAGTGTACGAGCAGTACTTC. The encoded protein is CASSLDPTGRVYEQYF.

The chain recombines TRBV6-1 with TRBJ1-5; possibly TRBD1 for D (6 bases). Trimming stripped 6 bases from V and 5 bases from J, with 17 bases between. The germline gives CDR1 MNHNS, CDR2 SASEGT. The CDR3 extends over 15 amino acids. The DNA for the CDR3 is TGTGCCAGCAGGGCCGCTACGGGGGGCGATCAGCCCCAGCATTTT. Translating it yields CASRAATGGDQPQHF.

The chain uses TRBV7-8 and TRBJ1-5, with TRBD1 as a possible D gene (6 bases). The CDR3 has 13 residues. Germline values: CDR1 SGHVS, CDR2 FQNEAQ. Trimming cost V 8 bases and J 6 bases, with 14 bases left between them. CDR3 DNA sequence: TGTGCCAGCCGATTGGGGGCAGGTCAGCCCCAGCATTTT. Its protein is CASRLGAGQPQHF. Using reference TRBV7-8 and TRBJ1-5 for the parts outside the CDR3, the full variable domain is GAGVSQSPRYKVAKRGQDVALRCDPISGHVSLFWYQQALGQGPEFLTYFQNEAQLDKSGLPSDRFFAERPEGSVSTLKIQRTQQEDSAVYLCASRLGAGQPQHFGDGTRLSIL.